Listed here are 16 T cell receptor beta chains from one sample, sequenced in a study of T cells in Graves' hyperthyroidism and ophthalmopathy. Amplification of TCR beta CDR3 regions was performed using RNA transcripts as template. Carried out on the TCR CDR3, a first-round RT-PCR used the HTBI primer set. TCRdb processed the multiplex PCR reads anew with MiXCR; each CDR3 protein has one entry. The table lists about 25,000 distinct CDR3 sequences, 45% to 55% of them singletons. Input material: blood. The origin of the receptors is a middle-aged woman with Graves' hyperthyroidism that later progressed to Graves' ophthalmopathy.

The CDR3 bases are TGCAGTGCTAGGATCATTCCCCTAGAGACCCAGTACTTC. Translation: CSARIIPLETQYF. The chain recombines TRBV20-1 with TRBJ2-5; no clear D gene. This CDR3 contains 13 residues. The germline V and J ends were trimmed by 3 bases and 4 bases, with 12 bases remaining between them. The germline CDR1 and CDR2 sequences are DFQATT and SNEGSKA (reference sequence).

By share of the sample, this clonotype is medium-sized. Since no conserved phenylalanine or tryptophan closes the CDR3, a read error is the likely cause. The limits of the CDR3 on the DNA are not certain, so only TCRdb's listed CDR3 is given. The chain combines TRBV9 with TRBJ2-7; TRBD2 is the table's D call, not checked against the DNA. The CDR3 is made up of 11 amino acids, end residues included. The germline V gene has CDR1 SGDLS and CDR2 YYNGEE. CDR3 protein: CASSYRTASVP.

This clonotype is categorized as medium-sized. The chain links TRBV7-3 to TRBJ2-7; possibly TRBD2 for D (6 bases). From germline, CDR1 is SGHTA and CDR2 FQGTGA. Trimming took off 10 bases at V and 5 bases at J, with 24 bases between the two ends. This CDR3 has 15 residues. The CDR3 DNA sequence: TGTGCCACCTCCCCGGGGCCGGGAGATCCGGACGAGCAGTACTTC. Translating gives CATSPGPGDPDEQYF.

Only a few counts were recorded for this clonotype. This chain links TRBV9 with TRBJ2-1, with TRBD1 identical over 8 bases. The CDR3 covers 14 residues. The V gene's germline CDR1 is SGDLS and CDR2 YYNGEE. The trim removed 2 bases at V and 4 bases at J, leaving 2 bases unmatched. CDR3 region: CASSVDRVYNEQFF. In DNA, the CDR3 is TGTGCCAGCAGCGTGGACAGGGTTTACAATGAGCAGTTCTTC.

This clonotype was recorded a few times. The chain joins TRBV19 to TRBJ1-1, with no clear D. The length of the CDR3 is 13 residues. V was trimmed by 5 bases and J by 3 bases, leaving 10 bases between them. Germline values: CDR1 LNHDA, CDR2 SQIVND (reference sequence). The CDR3 bases are TGTGCCAGTAGTCCTAGGACGGACACTGAAGCTTTCTTT. The encoded protein is CASSPRTDTEAFF.

This clonotype was observed at least ten times. The CDR3 here is CSARVSGGGPVGANVLTF. The CDR3 DNA follows: TGCAGTGCTAGAGTATCCGGGGGAGGCCCGGTCGGGGCCAACGTCCTGACTTTC. V gene TRBV20-1 combines with J gene TRBJ2-6; D is possibly TRBD2 (6 bases). Per the germline V gene, CDR1 is DFQATT and CDR2 is SNEGSKA (reference sequence). V lost 1 base and J lost 4, with 20 bases in between. The CDR3 length is 18 residues.

A remark on this clonotype: At one boundary the junction diverges from the germline segment, which might be a read error. V and J are TRBV7-9 and TRBJ2-7; D is perhaps TRBD2 (5 bases). The CDR3 length is 14 residues. Germline CDR1 is SEHNR and CDR2 is FQNEAQ (reference sequence). For the CDR3, the DNA is TGTACCAGCAGCTTAGGTTCTAGCTTCTACGAGCAGTACTTC. Translated: CTSSLGSSFYEQYF.

This clonotype was seen more than once but under ten times. The genes are TRBV5-1 and TRBJ2-7; D remains unclear. From germline, CDR1 is SGHRS and CDR2 YFSETQ. The CDR3 runs 12 residues. V lost 4 bases to trimming and J lost 0 bases, with 5 bases between them. The CDR3 region has the DNA TGCGCCAGCAGCCACAGCTCCTACGAGCAGTACTTC. Its protein product is CASSHSSYEQYF.

The V and J genes are TRBV5-1 and TRBJ2-1, with a tentative D call TRBD2 (5 bases). In germline, CDR1 is SGHRS, CDR2 YFSETQ. This CDR3 spans 14 amino acids. V gave up 5 bases and J gave up 8 bases, with 17 bases separating them. The CDR3, as DNA: TGCGCCAGCAGAGCGCACCGGGGTCGCGATGAGCAGTTCTTC. The encoded protein is CASRAHRGRDEQFF. Drawing the rest from reference TRBV5-1 and TRBJ2-1, the complete variable domain is KAGVTQTPRYLIKTRGQQVTLSCSPISGHRSVSWYQQTPGQGLQFLFEYFSETQRNKGNFPGRFSGRQFSNSRSEMNVSTLELGDSALYLCASRAHRGRDEQFFGPGTRLTVL.

Comments on this clonotype: At one end the junction does not follow the germline gene, possibly because of a read error. The chain joins TRBV6-4 to TRBJ2-3, with a tentative D call TRBD1 (5 bases). CDR1 is MRHNA, CDR2 SNTAGT, per germline. This CDR3 contains 13 residues. The CDR3 region has the DNA TGTGCCTGCAGTCGGATGGACACAGATACGCAATATTTT. Translated: CACSRMDTDTQYF.

J is TRBJ1-4 and V is TRBV7-9; no clear D gene. The CDR3 runs 14 residues. Germline CDR1 reads SEHNR; CDR2 reads FQNEAQ (reference sequence). With 5 bases removed from V and 4 bases from J, the gap between germline ends came to 11 bases. The CDR3 loop reads CASSPLALNEKLFF. The CDR3 DNA is TGTGCCAGCAGCCCCCTGGCACTTAATGAAAAACTGTTTTTT.

This clonotype has a handful of counts. V gene TRBV6-1 combines with J gene TRBJ2-7, with 9 bases lining up with TRBD2. Trimming cost V 3 bases and J 5 bases; bases outside gene matches: 11. The germline gives CDR1 MNHNS, CDR2 SASEGT. This CDR3 is 16 amino acids long. The CDR3 loop is CASSDLAGMSVDEQYF. The CDR3 nucleotides read TGTGCCAGCAGTGACCTAGCGGGAATGAGTGTTGACGAGCAGTACTTC.

There are a few counts of this clonotype. This chain joins TRBV5-5 and TRBJ2-1; no clear D. The CDR3 spans 8 residues. The V end lost 6 bases, the J end lost 8 bases, and 0 bases lay between the germline ends. CDR1 is SGHKS and CDR2 is YYEKEE in the germline V gene (reference sequence). For the CDR3, the DNA is TGTGCCAGCAATGAGCAGTTCTTC. It translates to CASNEQFF.

This clonotype was seen a few times. The V gene is TRBV10-2, the J gene TRBJ1-6; D gene unclear. The CDR3 consists of 17 residues. V was clipped by 0 bases and J by 3 bases, with 12 bases between them. Per the germline V gene, CDR1 is WSHSY and CDR2 is SAAADI. The CDR3 loop reads CASSESTSVIYNSPLHF. The CDR3 DNA sequence: TGCGCCAGCAGTGAGTCGACTTCAGTGATCTATAATTCACCCCTCCACTTT.

The genes are TRBV12-3 or TRBV12-4 and TRBJ2-2; 10 bases agree with TRBD1. This CDR3 is 15 amino acids long. V was clipped by 2 bases and J by 6 bases; unmatched bases: 3. The DNA for the CDR3 is TGTGCCAGCAGTTTAACAGGACAGGGGGCCGGGGAGCTGTTTTTT. As protein: CASSLTGQGAGELFF.

The genes are TRBV7-4 and TRBJ2-1; 15 nucleotides agree with TRBD2. The V gene end was trimmed by 4 bases and the J gene end by 2 bases; junction bases not matched to a gene: 0. CDR1 is SGHVT and CDR2 is SQSDAQ in the germline V gene. This CDR3 has 16 amino acids. CDR3 amino acids: CASSWTSGRAYNEQFF. CDR3 in DNA: TGTGCCAGCAGCTGGACTAGCGGGAGGGCCTACAATGAGCAGTTCTTC.